Sequencing of this TCR beta chain was carried out in a study of shared clonotypes between healthy human individuals. As for the study in general: Researchers drew samples from a couple of women and a few men aged 18 to 49.

Adult donors, all healthy and HIV-negative, had no recent acute infections or vaccinations. Concerning this clone itself: No antigen is known for it.

Study findings and constraints: What naive subsets generally showed was a larger estimated richness than memory subsets showed.

Trimming took 4 bases from V and 6 from J, leaving 12 bases between them. Germline CDR1 GTSNPN, CDR2 SVGIG (reference sequence). The CDR3 runs 13 residues. Deep level was the assay's run setting. Data came from immunoSEQ multiplex PCR; TCRdb stores just in-frame clones and leaves some out. The profile shows over 850,000 clones, more than 75% of them singletons. Sample: memory CD4+ T cells from PBMCs. Subset reported: CD45RA-negative fraction. The clonotype was recovered from a man younger than 35 in good health. Some clones in this sample may be carry-over from other donors' samples. This sequence joins TRBV30 and TRBJ2-2; D call uncertain. CDR3 amino acids: CAWNSLGSGELFF. The CDR3 DNA follows: TGTGCCTGGAACTCATTGGGTTCCGGGGAGCTGTTTTTT.